What follows are 21 T cell receptor beta chains derived from one specimen sequenced in a study of T cell responses to AZD1222 COVID-19 vaccine. Measured with immunoSEQ multiplex PCR; TCRdb has only the in-frame clones, and not every one. The sample contains roughly 180,000 clones, around 93% of which appear only once. The specimen comprised peripheral blood, sampled on day 0 of AZD1222 vaccination. These receptors originate from an adult in good health.

The chain carries TRBV7-2 and TRBJ1-1; perhaps TRBD1 as D (6 bases). The CDR3 runs 13 residues. V was trimmed by 6 bases and J by 5 bases, leaving 13 bases between them. CDR1 and CDR2 (germline): SGHTA, FQGNSA. The CDR3: CASRVQGDTEAFF. CDR3 bases: TGTGCCAGCAGAGTACAGGGTGATACTGAAGCTTTCTTT. The variable domain in full, with the rest retrieved from reference TRBV7-2 and TRBJ1-1, is GAGVSQSPSNKVTEKGKDVELRCDPISGHTALYWYRQSLGQGLEFLIYFQGNSAPDKSGLPSDRFSAERTGGSVSTLTIQRTQQEDSAVYLCASRVQGDTEAFFGQGTRLTVV.

The rearrangement joins TRBV19 to TRBJ1-5, with 7 bases fitting TRBD1. This CDR3 comprises 19 residues. J lost 1 base, V lost 1 base, and 13 bases had no gene match. In germline, CDR1 is LNHDA, CDR2 SQIVND (reference sequence). CDR3 DNA sequence: TGTGCCAGTAGTATAGCGAGACAGGGAAGTTTGGTGAGCAATCAGCCCCAGCATTTT. Encoded protein: CASSIARQGSLVSNQPQHF.

The gene calls are TRBV30 and TRBJ1-5; 10 bases are a match to TRBD1. From germline, CDR1 is GTSNPN and CDR2 SVGIG (reference sequence). V shed 0 bases and J 6 bases; nucleotides not matched to a gene: 5. The CDR3 consists of 15 residues. CDR3 residues: CAWSVATGGGQPQHF. CDR3 coding DNA: TGTGCCTGGAGTGTGGCGACAGGGGGCGGTCAGCCCCAGCATTTT.

The CDR3: CASSPLGGGDSSGNTIYF. In DNA, the CDR3 is TGTGCCAGCAGCCCCCTAGGTGGTGGGGATTCGTCTGGAAACACCATATATTTT. The V gene is TRBV9, the J gene TRBJ1-3; unclear D gene. This CDR3 region has 18 residues. Looked up from germline, CDR1 is SGDLS and CDR2 is YYNGEE. V lost 4 bases, J lost 1 base, and 21 bases lay in between. Complete variable domain (other parts from reference TRBV9 and TRBJ1-3): DSGVTQTPKHLITATGQRVTLRCSPRSGDLSVYWYQQSLDQGLQFLIQYYNGEERAKGNILERFSAQQFPDLHSELNLSSLELGDSALYFCASSPLGGGDSSGNTIYFGEGSWLTVV.

This chain uses TRBV7-3 with TRBJ2-1; 9 bases line up with TRBD2. Germline CDR1 SGHTA, CDR2 FQGTGA. The CDR3 loop spans 16 amino acids. The V gene end was trimmed by 5 bases and the J gene end by 4 bases; junction bases not matched to a gene: 9. The CDR3 sequence is CASSEYSGGKYNEQFF. The CDR3 DNA is TGTGCCAGCAGCGAATATAGCGGGGGAAAATACAATGAGCAGTTCTTC.

The V gene is TRBV5-1, the J gene TRBJ2-1; D ambiguous. The CDR3 spans 11 residues. V lost 0 bases and J 5 bases, leaving 0 bases between the germline ends. The germline V gene encodes CDR1 SGHRS and CDR2 YFSETQ. The CDR3 loop is CASSLDNEQFF. CDR3 sequence (DNA): TGCGCCAGCAGCTTGGACAATGAGCAGTTCTTC.

This chain uses TRBV5-1 with TRBJ1-3, with no clear D. Per the germline V gene, CDR1 is SGHRS and CDR2 is YFSETQ. V shed 0 bases and J shed 4 bases, with 11 bases lying between them. This CDR3 has 15 residues. CDR3 sequence reads: CASSLVAGFGNTIYF. The DNA for the CDR3 is TGCGCCAGCAGCTTGGTAGCGGGATTCGGAAACACCATATATTTT.

The V gene is TRBV4-1, the J gene TRBJ2-7, with 7 positions matching TRBD2. Germline V CDR1 and CDR2: MGHRA, YSYEKL. The V gene end was trimmed by 0 bases and the J gene end by 0 bases; junction bases not matched to a gene: 5. The CDR3 runs to 16 residues. The CDR3 sequence: CASSQDPGRSSYEQYF. CDR3 nucleotides: TGCGCCAGCAGCCAAGATCCCGGGAGGAGCTCCTACGAGCAGTACTTC.

The rearrangement links TRBV5-1 to TRBJ1-1; 8 nucleotides align to TRBD1. This CDR3 spans 18 amino acids. The V gene end was trimmed by 4 bases and the J gene end by 0 bases; junction bases not matched to a gene: 14. CDR1 SGHRS and CDR2 YFSETQ come from the germline V gene. DNA for the CDR3: TGCGCCAGCAGCCTCTGGACAGGGAGAGGGGGCATGAACACTGAAGCTTTCTTT. This translates into CASSLWTGRGGMNTEAFF.

This rearrangement joins TRBV28 to TRBJ2-3, with D hard to call. Germline assignment: CDR1 MDHEN and CDR2 SYDVKM. The CDR3 totals 16 residues. V dropped 3 bases and J dropped 0 bases, with 13 bases sitting between them. CDR3 sequence reads: CASSLFMGISTDTQYF. CDR3 in DNA: TGTGCCAGCAGTTTGTTTATGGGGATTAGCACAGATACGCAGTATTTT. Filled out from reference TRBV28 and TRBJ2-3, the complete variable domain reads DVKVTQSSRYLVKRTGEKVFLECVQDMDHENMFWYRQDPGLGLRLIYFSYDVKMKEKGDIPEGYSVSREKKERFSLILESASTNQTSMYLCASSLFMGISTDTQYFGPGTRLTVL.

V gene TRBV4-1 combines with J gene TRBJ1-5; 11 nucleotides agree with TRBD1. The CDR3 loop spans 18 amino acids. Looked up from germline, CDR1 is MGHRA and CDR2 is YSYEKL. V shed 2 bases and J 4 bases; nucleotides not matched to a gene: 10. CDR3 in DNA: TGCGCCAGCAGCCAACTCGGACAGGGGGCGCCCCGGAATCAGCCCCAGCATTTT. Its protein is CASSQLGQGAPRNQPQHF.

The J gene is TRBJ2-7, the V gene TRBV27, with TRBD2 matching over 13 bases. The CDR3 spans 18 residues. CDR1 MNHEY and CDR2 SMNVEV come from the germline V gene (reference sequence). The J segment lost 0 bases and the V segment lost 4 bases, leaving 9 bases of the junction unmatched. The CDR3: CASSYSGTSGTRSYEQYF. In DNA form, the CDR3 reads TGTGCCAGCAGTTACTCCGGGACTAGCGGGACTCGCTCCTACGAGCAGTACTTC.

This clone was counted once. This sequence joins TRBV10-3 and TRBJ2-3; 8 nucleotides match TRBD1. CDR3 length: 14 amino acids. In germline, CDR1 is ENHRY, CDR2 SYGVKD. Unmatched junction bases numbered 9, after V lost 10 bases and J lost 3 bases. The CDR3 sequence: CATKDRVGTDTQYF. The CDR3 nucleotides read TGTGCCACCAAGGACAGGGTAGGGACAGATACGCAGTATTTT.

V gene TRBV6-6 combines with J gene TRBJ1-1, with D perhaps matching TRBD1 (5 bases). The CDR3 loop spans 14 amino acids. Germline CDR1 MNHNY, CDR2 SVGAGI (reference sequence). V dropped 3 bases and J dropped 0 bases, with 8 bases sitting between them. The CDR3 DNA sequence: TGTGCCAGCAGTTATCGACAGTTGAACACTGAAGCTTTCTTT. It specifies CASSYRQLNTEAFF.

As to this clone: The junction differs from germline at one of its ends, possibly a read error. This chain uses TRBV19 with TRBJ1-5; 7 bases line up with TRBD1. This CDR3 spans 16 amino acids. CDR1 LNHDA and CDR2 SQIVND come from the germline V gene (reference sequence). The CDR3 sequence is CAGSSGRGTVNQPQHF. DNA for the CDR3: TGTGCCGGTAGTTCCGGAAGGGGGACAGTCAATCAGCCCCAGCATTTT.

The rearrangement links TRBV29-1 to TRBJ1-3, with 9 bases matching TRBD1. In germline, CDR1 is SQVTM, CDR2 ANQGSEA. The CDR3 loop spans 15 amino acids. Losses at the gene ends were 4 bases for V and 0 bases for J; bases not matched to a gene: 4. Written as DNA, the CDR3 is TGCAGCGTTGGAGGGACAGGGAGCTCTGGAAACACCATATATTTT. This codes for CSVGGTGSSGNTIYF.

The rearrangement uses TRBV5-1 and TRBJ2-7; tentatively, D is TRBD1 (6 bases). CDR3 length equals 13 residues. V dropped 3 bases and J dropped 2 bases, with 9 bases sitting between them. Looked up from germline, CDR1 is SGHRS and CDR2 is YFSETQ. The CDR3 reads CASSWDKTYEQYF. The CDR3 bases are TGCGCCAGCAGCTGGGACAAGACCTACGAGCAGTACTTC. Supplemented by reference TRBV5-1 and TRBJ2-7, the full variable domain reads KAGVTQTPRYLIKTRGQQVTLSCSPISGHRSVSWYQQTPGQGLQFLFEYFSETQRNKGNFPGRFSGRQFSNSRSEMNVSTLELGDSALYLCASSWDKTYEQYFGPGTRLTVT.

The V call is TRBV7-9, the J call TRBJ1-3; 7 bases are a match to TRBD1. CDR1 and CDR2 (germline): SEHNR, FQNEAQ (reference sequence). CDR3 length: 14 residues. Trimming cost V 5 bases and J 7 bases; bases outside gene matches: 8. The CDR3: CASSGEGAQNTIYF. The CDR3 DNA reads TGTGCCAGCAGCGGAGAGGGGGCTCAGAACACCATATATTTT.

The chain has TRBV28 and TRBJ2-7; 10 positions agree with TRBD2. V shed 3 bases, J shed 6 bases, and the junction held 5 bases outside the gene matches. Germline values: CDR1 MDHEN, CDR2 SYDVKM. The CDR3 has 14 residues. DNA for the CDR3: TGTGCCAGCAGTTTTGGGACTAGCGCCTTCGAGCAGTACTTC. It codes for CASSFGTSAFEQYF.

The V gene is TRBV28, the J gene TRBJ1-5, with a possible D match to TRBD1 (6 bases). Germline-derived CDR1 and CDR2 are MDHEN and SYDVKM. V was pared by 5 bases and J by 2 bases, with 19 bases between. CDR3 length: 17 amino acids. The CDR3 loop reads CASSPHGADSGNQPQHF. The CDR3 DNA follows: TGTGCCAGCAGTCCCCACGGTGCGGACAGCGGCAATCAGCCCCAGCATTTT.

The rearrangement joins TRBV28 to TRBJ1-4, with a weak D call TRBD1 (5 bases). V lost 1 base to trimming and J lost 5 bases, with 8 bases between them. This CDR3 is 14 amino acids long. Germline V CDR1 and CDR2: MDHEN, SYDVKM. Here the CDR3 DNA reads TGTGCCAGCAGTTTATTTGCAGGGAATGAAAAACTGTTTTTT. This encodes CASSLFAGNEKLFF.